This T cell receptor (beta chain) was captured by sequencing in a study of T cell responses to AZD1222 COVID-19 vaccine. Whole-study results and caveats: Spike-specific TCRs gained breadth and depth after people received two AZD1222 doses. Baseline serostatus was positive in only a handful of AZD1222 recipients. Clonal diversity was possibly underestimated, and the donors were mostly white British, with more females.

Germline CDR1 is LNHDA and CDR2 is SQIVND (reference sequence). The CDR3 is 15 residues long. Trimming took 7 bases from V and 4 from J; bases not matched to a gene: 9. With regard to this clone: Its antigen is still unknown.

Sequenced by immunoSEQ multiplex PCR; TCRdb stores in-frame clones only, minus some. The sample records about 120,000 clones, 85% to 95% being singletons. The rearrangement links TRBV19 to TRBJ1-1; 10 bases map to TRBD1. This clonotype originated in an adult who received the AZD1222 COVID-19 vaccine. Sequenced here: peripheral blood, sampled 28 days after the second AZD1222 dose. CDR3 DNA: TGTGCCAGTAAAAGACAGGGGGCGCGGGGCACTGAAGCTTTCTTT. This codes for CASKRQGARGTEAFF.